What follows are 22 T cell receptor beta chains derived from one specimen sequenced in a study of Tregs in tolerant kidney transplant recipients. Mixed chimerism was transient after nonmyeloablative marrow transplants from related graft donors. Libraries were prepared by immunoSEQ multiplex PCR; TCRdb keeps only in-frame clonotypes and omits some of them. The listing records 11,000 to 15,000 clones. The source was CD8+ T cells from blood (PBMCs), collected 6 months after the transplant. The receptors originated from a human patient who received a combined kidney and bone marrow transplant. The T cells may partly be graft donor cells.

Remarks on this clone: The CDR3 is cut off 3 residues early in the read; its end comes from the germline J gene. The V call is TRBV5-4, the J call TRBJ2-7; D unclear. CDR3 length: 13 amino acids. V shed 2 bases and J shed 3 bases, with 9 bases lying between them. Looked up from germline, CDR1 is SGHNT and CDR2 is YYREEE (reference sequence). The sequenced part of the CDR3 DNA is TGTGCCAGCAGCTTAGGGCCTTTCTACGAG. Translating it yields CASSLGPFYE. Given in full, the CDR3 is CASSLGPFYEQYF.

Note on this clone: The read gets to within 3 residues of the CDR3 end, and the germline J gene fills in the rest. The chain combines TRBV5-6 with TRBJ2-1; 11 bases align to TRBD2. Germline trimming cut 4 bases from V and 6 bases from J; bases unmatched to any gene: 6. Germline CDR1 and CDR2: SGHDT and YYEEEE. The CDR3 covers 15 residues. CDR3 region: CASSHPSGGRNEQFF. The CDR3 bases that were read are TGTGCCAGCAGCCACCCTAGCGGGGGGCGCAATGAG.

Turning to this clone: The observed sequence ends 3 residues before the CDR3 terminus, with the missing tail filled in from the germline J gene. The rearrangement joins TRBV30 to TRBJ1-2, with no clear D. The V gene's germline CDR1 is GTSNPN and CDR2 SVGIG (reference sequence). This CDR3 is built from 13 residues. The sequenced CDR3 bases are TGTGCCTGGAGTGTTCTGGGCGCCTACGAC. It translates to CAWSVLGAYD. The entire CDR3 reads CAWSVLGAYDYTF.

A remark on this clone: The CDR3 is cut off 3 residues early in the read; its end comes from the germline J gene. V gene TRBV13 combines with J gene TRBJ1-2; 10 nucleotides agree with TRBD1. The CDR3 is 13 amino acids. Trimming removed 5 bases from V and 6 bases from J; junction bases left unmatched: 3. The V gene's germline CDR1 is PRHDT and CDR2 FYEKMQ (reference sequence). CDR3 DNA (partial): TGTGCCAGCAGCGATGGGACAGGGGATGGC. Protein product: CASSDGTGDG. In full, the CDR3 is CASSDGTGDGYTF.

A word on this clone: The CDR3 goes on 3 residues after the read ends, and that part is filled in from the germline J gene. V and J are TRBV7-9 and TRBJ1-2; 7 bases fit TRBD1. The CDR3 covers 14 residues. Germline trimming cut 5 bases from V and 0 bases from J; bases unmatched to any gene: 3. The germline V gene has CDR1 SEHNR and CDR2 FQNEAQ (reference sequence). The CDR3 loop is CASSIGTANYGYTF. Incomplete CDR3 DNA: TGTGCCAGCAGCATCGGGACAGCTAACTATGGC.

The sequenced CDR3 bases are TGTGCCAGCAGTGAAGGTCAGGATCTTTACGGAAACACC. This encodes CASSEGQDLYGNT. The whole CDR3 is CASSEGQDLYGNTIYF. The V gene is TRBV2, the J gene TRBJ1-3; no clear D gene. The observed sequence ends 3 residues before the CDR3 terminus, with the missing tail filled in from the germline J gene. Germline loops: CDR1 SNHLY, CDR2 FYNNEI. Trimming cost V 1 base and J 4 bases, with 14 bases left between them. CDR3 length equals 16 residues.

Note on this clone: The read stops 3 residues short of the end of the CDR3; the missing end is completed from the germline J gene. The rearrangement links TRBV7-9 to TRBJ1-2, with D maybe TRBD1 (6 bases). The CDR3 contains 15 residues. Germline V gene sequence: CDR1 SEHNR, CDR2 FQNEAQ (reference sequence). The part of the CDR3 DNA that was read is TGTGCCAGCAGCTCCCCCCAGAGGGGGTACTACGAC. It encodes CASSSPQRGYYD. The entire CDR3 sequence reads CASSSPQRGYYDYTF.

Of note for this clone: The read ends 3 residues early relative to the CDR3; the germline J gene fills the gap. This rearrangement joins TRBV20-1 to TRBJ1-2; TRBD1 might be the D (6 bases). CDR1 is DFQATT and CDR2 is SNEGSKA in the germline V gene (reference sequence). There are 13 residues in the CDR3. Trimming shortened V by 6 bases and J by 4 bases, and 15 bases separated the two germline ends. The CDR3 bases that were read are TGCAGTGCCACATTACAGGGCAGCTATGGC. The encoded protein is CSATLQGSYG. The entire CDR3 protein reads CSATLQGSYGYTF.

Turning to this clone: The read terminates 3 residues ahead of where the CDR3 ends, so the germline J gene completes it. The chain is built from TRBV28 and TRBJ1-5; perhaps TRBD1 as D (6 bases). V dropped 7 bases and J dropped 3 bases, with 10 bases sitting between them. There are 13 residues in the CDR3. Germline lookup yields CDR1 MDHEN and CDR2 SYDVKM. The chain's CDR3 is CASKQGPNQPQHF. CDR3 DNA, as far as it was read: TGTGCCAGCAAACAGGGCCCCAATCAGCCC.

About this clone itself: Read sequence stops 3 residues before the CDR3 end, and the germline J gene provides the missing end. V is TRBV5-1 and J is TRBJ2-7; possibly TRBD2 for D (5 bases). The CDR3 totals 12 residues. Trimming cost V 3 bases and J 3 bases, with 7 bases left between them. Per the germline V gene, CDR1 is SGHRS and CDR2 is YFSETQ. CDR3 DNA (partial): TGCGCCAGCAGCTCCGAGGGCTACGAG. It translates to CASSSEGYE. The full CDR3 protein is CASSSEGYEQYF. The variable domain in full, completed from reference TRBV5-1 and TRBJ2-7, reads KAGVTQTPRYLIKTRGQQVTLSCSPISGHRSVSWYQQTPGQGLQFLFEYFSETQRNKGNFPGRFSGRQFSNSRSEMNVSTLELGDSALYLCASSSEGYEQYFGPGTRLTVT.

CDR3 region: CASSLRTGPPYEQYF. Incomplete CDR3 DNA: TGTGCCAGCAGCTTGCGGACAGGGCCCCCCTACGAG. The rearrangement links TRBV13 to TRBJ2-7; 8 bases are a match to TRBD1. The read is 3 residues too short to cover the CDR3 end, so that end is filled in from the germline J gene. The CDR3 covers 15 residues. J gave up 2 bases and V 3 bases, and 6 bases lay outside the gene matches. Per the germline V gene, CDR1 is PRHDT and CDR2 is FYEKMQ (reference sequence).

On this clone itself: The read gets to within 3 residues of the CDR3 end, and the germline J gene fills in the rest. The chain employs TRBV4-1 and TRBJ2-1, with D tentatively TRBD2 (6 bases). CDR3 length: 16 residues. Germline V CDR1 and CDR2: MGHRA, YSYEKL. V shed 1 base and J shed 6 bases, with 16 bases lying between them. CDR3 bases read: TGCGCCAGCAGCCAAGTTTGGGACGGGGGACCCAATGAG. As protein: CASSQVWDGGPNE. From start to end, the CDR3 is CASSQVWDGGPNEQFF.

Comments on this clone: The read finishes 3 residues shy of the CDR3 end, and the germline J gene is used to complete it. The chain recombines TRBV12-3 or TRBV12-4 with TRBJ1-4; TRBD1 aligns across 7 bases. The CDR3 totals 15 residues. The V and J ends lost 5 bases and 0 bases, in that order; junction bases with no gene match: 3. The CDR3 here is CASSPTGATNEKLFF. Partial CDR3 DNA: TGTGCCAGCAGTCCTACAGGGGCAACTAATGAAAAA.

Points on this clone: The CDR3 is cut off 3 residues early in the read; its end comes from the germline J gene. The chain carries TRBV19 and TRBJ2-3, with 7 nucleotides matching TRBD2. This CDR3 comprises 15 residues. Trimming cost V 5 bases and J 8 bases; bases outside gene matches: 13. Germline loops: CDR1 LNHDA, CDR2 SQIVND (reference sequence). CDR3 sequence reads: CASSSPTWDYRTQYF. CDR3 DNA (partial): TGTGCCAGTAGTTCCCCAACTTGGGACTACCGTACG.

The sequenced part of the CDR3 DNA is TGCAGTGCTGCAGATAGCGGGGGGAGGAATGAG. This translates into CSAADSGGRNE. The entire CDR3 reads CSAADSGGRNEQFF. The V gene is TRBV20-1, the J gene TRBJ2-1; 10 bases fit TRBD2. The read ends 3 residues shy of where the CDR3 ends; the end is completed using the germline J gene. Trimming took 5 bases from V and 7 from J; bases not matched to a gene: 8. CDR3 length: 14 amino acids. Germline lookup yields CDR1 DFQATT and CDR2 SNEGSKA (reference sequence).

CDR3 DNA, as far as it was read: TGTGCCAGTAGTATCCCCCGACGGGACACAGCTAACTATGGC. Protein product: CASSIPRRDTANYG. The complete CDR3 reads CASSIPRRDTANYGYTF. This chain joins TRBV19 and TRBJ1-2; a weak D match, TRBD1 (6 bases). Read coverage stops 3 residues before the CDR3 terminus; the germline J gene supplies the remainder. The germline CDR1 and CDR2 sequences are LNHDA and SQIVND (reference sequence). This CDR3 has 17 amino acids. V lost 3 bases and J 0 bases, leaving 17 bases between the germline ends.

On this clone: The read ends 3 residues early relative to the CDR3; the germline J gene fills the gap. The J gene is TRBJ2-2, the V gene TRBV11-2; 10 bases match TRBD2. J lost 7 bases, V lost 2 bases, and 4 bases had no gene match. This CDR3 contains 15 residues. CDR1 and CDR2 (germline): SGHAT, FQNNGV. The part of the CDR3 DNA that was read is TGTGCCAGCAGCTTAAGCGGGAGGGCCGGCGGGGAG. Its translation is CASSLSGRAGGE. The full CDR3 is CASSLSGRAGGELFF.

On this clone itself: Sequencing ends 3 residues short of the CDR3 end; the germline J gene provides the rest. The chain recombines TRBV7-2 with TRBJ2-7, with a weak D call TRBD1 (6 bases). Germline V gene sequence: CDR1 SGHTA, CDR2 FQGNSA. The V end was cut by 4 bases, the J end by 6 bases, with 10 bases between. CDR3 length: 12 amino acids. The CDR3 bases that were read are TGTGCCAGCAGCTATACAGGGTCCGAG. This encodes CASSYTGSE. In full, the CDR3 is CASSYTGSEQYF.

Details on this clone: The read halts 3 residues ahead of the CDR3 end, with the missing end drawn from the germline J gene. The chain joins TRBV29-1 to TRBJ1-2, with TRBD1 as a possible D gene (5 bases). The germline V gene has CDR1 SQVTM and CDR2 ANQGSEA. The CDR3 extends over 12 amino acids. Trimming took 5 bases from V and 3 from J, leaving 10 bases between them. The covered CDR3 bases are TGCAGCGTTCCGCAGGGAGACTATGGC. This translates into CSVPQGDYG. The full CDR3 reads CSVPQGDYGYTF.

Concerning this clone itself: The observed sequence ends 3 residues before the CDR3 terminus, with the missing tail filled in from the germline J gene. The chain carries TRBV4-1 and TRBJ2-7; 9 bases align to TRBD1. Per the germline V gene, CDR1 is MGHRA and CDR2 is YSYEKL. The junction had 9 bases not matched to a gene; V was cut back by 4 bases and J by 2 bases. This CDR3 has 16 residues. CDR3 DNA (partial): TGCGCCAGCAGCCTCGCGTGGGGACAGGGCACCTACGAG. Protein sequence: CASSLAWGQGTYE. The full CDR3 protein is CASSLAWGQGTYEQYF.

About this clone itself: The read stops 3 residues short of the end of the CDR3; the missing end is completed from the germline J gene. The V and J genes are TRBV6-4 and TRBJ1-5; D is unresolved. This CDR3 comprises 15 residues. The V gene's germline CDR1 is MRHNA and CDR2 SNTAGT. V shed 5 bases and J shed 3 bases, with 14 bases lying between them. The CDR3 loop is CASSLVNIPNQPQHF. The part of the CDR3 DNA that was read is TGTGCCAGCAGTCTGGTGAACATACCCAATCAGCCC.

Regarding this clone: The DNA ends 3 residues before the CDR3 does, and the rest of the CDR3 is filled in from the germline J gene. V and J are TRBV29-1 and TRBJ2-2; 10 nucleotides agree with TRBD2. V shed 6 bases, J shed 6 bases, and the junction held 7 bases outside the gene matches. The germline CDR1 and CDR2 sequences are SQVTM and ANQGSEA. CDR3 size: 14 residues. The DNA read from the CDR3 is TGCAGCGTCCTCAGCGGGAGGGCCGCCGGGGAG. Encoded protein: CSVLSGRAAGE. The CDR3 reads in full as CSVLSGRAAGELFF.